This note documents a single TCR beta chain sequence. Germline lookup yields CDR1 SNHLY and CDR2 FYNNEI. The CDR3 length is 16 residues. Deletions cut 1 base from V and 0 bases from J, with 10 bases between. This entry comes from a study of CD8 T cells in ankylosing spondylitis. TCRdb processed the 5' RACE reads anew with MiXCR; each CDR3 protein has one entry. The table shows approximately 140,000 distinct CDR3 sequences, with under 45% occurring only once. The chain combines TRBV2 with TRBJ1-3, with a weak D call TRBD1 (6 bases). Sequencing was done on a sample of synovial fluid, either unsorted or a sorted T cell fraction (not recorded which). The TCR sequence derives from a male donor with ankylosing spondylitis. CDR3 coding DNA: TGTGCCAGCAGTGAAGTATGGGACATCTCTGGAAACACCATATATTTT. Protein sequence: CASSEVWDISGNTIYF.